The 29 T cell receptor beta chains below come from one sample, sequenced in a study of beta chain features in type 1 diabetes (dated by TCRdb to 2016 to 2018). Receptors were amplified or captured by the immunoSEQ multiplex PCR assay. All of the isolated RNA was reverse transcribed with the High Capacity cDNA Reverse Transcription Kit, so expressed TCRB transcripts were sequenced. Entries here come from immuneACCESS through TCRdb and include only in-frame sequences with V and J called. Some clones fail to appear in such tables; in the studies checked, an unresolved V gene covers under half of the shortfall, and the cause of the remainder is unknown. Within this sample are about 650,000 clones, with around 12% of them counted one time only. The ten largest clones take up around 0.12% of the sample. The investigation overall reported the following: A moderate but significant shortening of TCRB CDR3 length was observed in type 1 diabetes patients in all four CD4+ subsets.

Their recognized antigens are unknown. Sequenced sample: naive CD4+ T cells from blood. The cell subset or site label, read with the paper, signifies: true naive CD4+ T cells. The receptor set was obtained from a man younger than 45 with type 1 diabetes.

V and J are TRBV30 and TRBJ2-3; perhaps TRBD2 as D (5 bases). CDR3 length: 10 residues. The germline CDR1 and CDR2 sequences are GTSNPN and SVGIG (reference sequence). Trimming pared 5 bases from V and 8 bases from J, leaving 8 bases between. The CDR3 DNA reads TGTGCCTGGGCTCGGGGTACGCAGTATTTT. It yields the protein CAWARGTQYF.

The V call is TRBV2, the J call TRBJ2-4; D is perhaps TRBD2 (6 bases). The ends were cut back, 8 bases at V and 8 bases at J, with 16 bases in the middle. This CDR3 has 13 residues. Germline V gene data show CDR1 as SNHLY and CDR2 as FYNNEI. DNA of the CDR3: TGTGCCAGCCGGTGGGAGGAGGTGGACATTCAGTACTTC. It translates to CASRWEEVDIQYF.

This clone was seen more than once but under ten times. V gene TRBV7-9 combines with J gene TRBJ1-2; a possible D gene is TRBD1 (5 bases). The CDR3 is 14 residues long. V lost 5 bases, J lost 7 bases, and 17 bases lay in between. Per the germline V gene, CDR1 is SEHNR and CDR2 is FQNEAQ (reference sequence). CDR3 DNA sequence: TGTGCCAGCAGCCCCTTGGGGGGGTCTTTTGGCTACACCTTC. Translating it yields CASSPLGGSFGYTF.

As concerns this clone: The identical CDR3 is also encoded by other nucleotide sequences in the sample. CDR3 sequence: CASSLDGGPYEQYF. The CDR3 bases are TGTGCCAGCAGCTTAGATGGGGGGCCCTACGAGCAGTACTTC. The rearrangement uses TRBV7-2 and TRBJ2-7; D might be TRBD1 or TRBD2, each matching 6 bases. Germline CDR1 is SGHTA and CDR2 is FQGNSA. V dropped 1 base and J dropped 2 bases, with 9 bases sitting between them. The CDR3 sequence is 14 residues long.

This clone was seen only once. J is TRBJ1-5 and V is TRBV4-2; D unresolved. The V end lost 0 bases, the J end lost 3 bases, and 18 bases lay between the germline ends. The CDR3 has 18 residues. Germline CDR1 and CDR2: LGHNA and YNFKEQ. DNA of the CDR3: TGTGCCAGCAGCCAAGATCTGGGAACGGGGTTTTACAATCAGCCCCAGCATTTT. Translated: CASSQDLGTGFYNQPQHF.

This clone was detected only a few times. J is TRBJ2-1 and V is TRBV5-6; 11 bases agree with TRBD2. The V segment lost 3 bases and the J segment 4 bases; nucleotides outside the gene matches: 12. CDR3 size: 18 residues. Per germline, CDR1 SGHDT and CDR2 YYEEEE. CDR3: CASSSGTSGSPTYNEQFF. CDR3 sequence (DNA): TGTGCCAGCAGCTCTGGGACTAGCGGCTCTCCGACTTACAATGAGCAGTTCTTC.

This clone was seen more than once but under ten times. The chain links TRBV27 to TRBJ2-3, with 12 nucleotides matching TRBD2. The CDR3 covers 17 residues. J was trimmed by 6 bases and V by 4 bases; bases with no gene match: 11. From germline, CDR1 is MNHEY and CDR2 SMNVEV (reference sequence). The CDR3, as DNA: TGTGCCAGCAGTTCCCCTTCGACTAGCGGGGGTTCGGATACGCAGTATTTT. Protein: CASSSPSTSGGSDTQYF.

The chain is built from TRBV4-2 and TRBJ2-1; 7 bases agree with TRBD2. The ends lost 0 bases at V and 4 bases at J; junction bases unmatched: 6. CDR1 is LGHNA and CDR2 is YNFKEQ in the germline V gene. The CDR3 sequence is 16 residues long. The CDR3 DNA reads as TGTGCCAGCAGCCAAGATCGGGGGGTTCTTTACAATGAGCAGTTCTTC. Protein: CASSQDRGVLYNEQFF.

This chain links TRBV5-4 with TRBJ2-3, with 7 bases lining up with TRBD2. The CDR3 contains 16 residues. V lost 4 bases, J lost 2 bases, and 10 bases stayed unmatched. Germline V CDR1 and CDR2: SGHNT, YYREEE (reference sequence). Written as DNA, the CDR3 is TGTGCCAGCAGCCGACGAACGGGACTAACCACAGATACGCAGTATTTT. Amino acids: CASSRRTGLTTDTQYF.

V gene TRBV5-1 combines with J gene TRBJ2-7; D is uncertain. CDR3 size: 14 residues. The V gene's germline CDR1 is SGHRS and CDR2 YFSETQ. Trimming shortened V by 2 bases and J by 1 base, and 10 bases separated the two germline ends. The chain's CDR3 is CASSFSVGSYEQYF. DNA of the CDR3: TGCGCCAGCAGCTTTTCGGTGGGATCCTACGAGCAGTACTTC.

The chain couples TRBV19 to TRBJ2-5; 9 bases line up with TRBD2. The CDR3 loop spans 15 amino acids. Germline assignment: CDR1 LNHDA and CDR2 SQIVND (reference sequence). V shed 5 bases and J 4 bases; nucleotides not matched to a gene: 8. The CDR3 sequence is CASSSQRGAVETQYF. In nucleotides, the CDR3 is TGTGCCAGTAGTTCCCAGCGGGGGGCCGTAGAGACCCAGTACTTC.

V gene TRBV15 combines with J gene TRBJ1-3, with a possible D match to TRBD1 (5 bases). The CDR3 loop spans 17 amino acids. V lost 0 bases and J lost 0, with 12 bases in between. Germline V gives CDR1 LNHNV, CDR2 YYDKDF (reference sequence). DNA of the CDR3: TGTGCCACCAGCAGAGATCGGGGCGGGGTCTCTGGAAACACCATATATTTT. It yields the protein CATSRDRGGVSGNTIYF.

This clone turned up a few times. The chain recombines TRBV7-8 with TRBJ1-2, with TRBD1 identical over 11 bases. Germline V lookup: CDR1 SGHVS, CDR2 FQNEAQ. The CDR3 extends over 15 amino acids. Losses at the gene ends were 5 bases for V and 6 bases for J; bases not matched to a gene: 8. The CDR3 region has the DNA TGTGCCAGCAGCAGGCGGGACAGGGGGTTGAATGGCTACACCTTC. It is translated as CASSRRDRGLNGYTF.

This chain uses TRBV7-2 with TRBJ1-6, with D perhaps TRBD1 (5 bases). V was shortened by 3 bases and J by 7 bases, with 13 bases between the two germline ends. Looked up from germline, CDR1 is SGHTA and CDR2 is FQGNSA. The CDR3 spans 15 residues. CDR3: CASSFSVTANSPLHF. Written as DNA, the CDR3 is TGTGCCAGCAGCTTCTCCGTGACAGCCAATTCACCCCTCCACTTT.

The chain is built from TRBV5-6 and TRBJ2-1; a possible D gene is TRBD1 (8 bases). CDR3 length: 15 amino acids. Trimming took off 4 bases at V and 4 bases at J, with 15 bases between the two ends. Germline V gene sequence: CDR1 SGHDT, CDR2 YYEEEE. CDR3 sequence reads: CASSIGQGLYNEQFF. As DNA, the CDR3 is TGTGCCAGCAGCATAGGACAGGGACTATACAATGAGCAGTTCTTC.

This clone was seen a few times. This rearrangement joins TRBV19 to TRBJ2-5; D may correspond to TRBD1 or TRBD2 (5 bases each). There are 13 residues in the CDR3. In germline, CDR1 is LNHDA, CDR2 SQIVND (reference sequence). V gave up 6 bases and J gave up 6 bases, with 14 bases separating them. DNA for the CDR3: TGTGCCAGTAGACCCTCAGGGACGAAGACCCAGTACTTC. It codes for CASRPSGTKTQYF.

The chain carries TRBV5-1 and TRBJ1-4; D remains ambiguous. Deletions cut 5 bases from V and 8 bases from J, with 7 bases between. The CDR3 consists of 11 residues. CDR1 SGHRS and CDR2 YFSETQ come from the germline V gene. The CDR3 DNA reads TGCGCCAGCAGGGACGCCGAAAAACTGTTTTTT. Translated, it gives CASRDAEKLFF. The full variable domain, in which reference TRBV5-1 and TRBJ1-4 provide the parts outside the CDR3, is KAGVTQTPRYLIKTRGQQVTLSCSPISGHRSVSWYQQTPGQGLQFLFEYFSETQRNKGNFPGRFSGRQFSNSRSEMNVSTLELGDSALYLCASRDAEKLFFGSGTQLSVL.

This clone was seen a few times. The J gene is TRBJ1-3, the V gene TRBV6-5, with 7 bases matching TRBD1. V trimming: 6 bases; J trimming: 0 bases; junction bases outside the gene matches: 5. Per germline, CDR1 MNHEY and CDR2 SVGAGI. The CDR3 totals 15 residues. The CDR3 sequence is CASRSQGDSGNTIYF. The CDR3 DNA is TGTGCCAGCAGGTCCCAGGGGGACTCTGGAAACACCATATATTTT.

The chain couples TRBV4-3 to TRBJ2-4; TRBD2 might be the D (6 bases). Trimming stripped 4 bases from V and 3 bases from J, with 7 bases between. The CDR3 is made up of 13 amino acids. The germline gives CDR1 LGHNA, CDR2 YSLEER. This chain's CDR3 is CASSPGLKNIQYF. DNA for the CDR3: TGCGCCAGCAGCCCGGGACTCAAAAACATTCAGTACTTC.

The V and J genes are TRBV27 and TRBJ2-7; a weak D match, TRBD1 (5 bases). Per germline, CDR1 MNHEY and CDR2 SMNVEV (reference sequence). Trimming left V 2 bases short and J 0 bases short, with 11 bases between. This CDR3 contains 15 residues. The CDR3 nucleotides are TGTGCCAGCAGTTTAAACGGACACGTCTCCTACGAGCAGTACTTC. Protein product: CASSLNGHVSYEQYF.

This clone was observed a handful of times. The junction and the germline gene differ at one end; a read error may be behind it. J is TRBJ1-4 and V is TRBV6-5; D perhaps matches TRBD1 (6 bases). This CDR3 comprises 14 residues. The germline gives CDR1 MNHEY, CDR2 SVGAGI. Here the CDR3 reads CASSYSNWDNARPF. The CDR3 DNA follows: TGTGCCAGCAGTTACTCGAATTGGGACAATGCTCGGCCATTT.

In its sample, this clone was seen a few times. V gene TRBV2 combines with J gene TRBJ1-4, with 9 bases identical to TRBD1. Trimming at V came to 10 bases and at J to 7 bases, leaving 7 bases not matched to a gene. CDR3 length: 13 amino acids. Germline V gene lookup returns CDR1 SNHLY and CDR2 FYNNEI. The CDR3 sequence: CAKDRGRGEKLFF. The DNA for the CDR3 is TGTGCCAAGGACAGGGGTCGGGGTGAAAAACTGTTTTTT. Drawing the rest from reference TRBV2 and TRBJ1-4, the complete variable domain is EPEVTQTPSHQVTQMGQEVILRCVPISNHLYFYWYRQILGQKVEFLVSFYNNEISEKSEIFDDQFSVERPDGSNFTLKIRSTKLEDSAMYFCAKDRGRGEKLFFGSGTQLSVL.

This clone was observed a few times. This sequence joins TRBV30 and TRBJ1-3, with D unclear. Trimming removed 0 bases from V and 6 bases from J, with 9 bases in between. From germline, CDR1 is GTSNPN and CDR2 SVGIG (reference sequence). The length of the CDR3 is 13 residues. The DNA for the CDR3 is TGTGCCTGGAGTGTAGCAGGTGAAAACACCATATATTTT. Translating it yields CAWSVAGENTIYF.

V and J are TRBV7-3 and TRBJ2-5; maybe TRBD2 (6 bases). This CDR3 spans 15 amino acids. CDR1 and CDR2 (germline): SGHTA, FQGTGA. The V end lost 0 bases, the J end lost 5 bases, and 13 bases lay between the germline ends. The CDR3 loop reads CASSLTSGLGETQYF. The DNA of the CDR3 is TGTGCCAGCAGCTTAACTAGCGGTTTAGGGGAGACCCAGTACTTC.

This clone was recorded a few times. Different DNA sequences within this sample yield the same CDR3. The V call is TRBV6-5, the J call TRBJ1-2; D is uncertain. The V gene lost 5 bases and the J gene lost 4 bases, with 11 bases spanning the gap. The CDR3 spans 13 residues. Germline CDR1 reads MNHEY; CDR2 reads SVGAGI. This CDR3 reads CASSPGRSYGYTF. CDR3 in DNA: TGTGCCAGCAGTCCCGGGAGGAGCTATGGCTACACCTTC.

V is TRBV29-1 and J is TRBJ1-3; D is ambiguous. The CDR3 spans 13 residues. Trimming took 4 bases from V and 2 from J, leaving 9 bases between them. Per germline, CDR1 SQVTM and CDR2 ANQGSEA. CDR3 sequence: CSVATRAGNTIYF. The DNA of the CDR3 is TGCAGCGTTGCCACCCGGGCTGGAAACACCATATATTTT.

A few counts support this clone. CDR3 sequence: CASSLSSGGTQETQYF. The CDR3 DNA follows: TGTGCCAGCAGTTTGTCGAGCGGGGGGACCCAAGAGACCCAGTACTTC. The gene calls are TRBV28 and TRBJ2-5; TRBD2 agrees at 9 bases. Germline V gene lookup returns CDR1 MDHEN and CDR2 SYDVKM. The CDR3 loop spans 16 amino acids. The J segment lost 1 base and the V segment lost 3 bases, leaving 6 bases of the junction unmatched.

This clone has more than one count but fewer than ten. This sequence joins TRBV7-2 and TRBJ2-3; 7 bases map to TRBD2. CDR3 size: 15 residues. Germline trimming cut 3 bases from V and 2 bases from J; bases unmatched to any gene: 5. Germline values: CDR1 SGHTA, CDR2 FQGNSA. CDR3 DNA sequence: TGTGCCAGCAGCTTGTCTAGCGGCTCCACAGATACGCAGTATTTT. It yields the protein CASSLSSGSTDTQYF.

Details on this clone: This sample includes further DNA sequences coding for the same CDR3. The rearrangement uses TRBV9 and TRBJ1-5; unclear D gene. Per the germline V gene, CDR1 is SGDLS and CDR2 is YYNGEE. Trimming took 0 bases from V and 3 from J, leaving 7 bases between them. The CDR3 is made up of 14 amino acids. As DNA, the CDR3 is TGTGCCAGCAGCGTAGGACCAGACAATCAGCCCCAGCATTTT. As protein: CASSVGPDNQPQHF.